What follows is one TCR beta chain and its context. Its antigen is unidentified. These data come from a study of cytotoxic CD8 clonotypes in ibrutinib-treated CLL. Findings and limits, study-wide: Lymph node repertoires were not studied, and sampling times were unmatched.

TCRdb keeps only in-frame clones here, not all; method: immunoSEQ multiplex PCR. The table includes about 300,000 clones, roughly 76% detected once. Germline trimming cut 5 bases from V and 4 bases from J; bases unmatched to any gene: 10. Germline V gene data show CDR1 as SQVTM and CDR2 as ANQGSEA. The CDR3 consists of 15 residues. This chain connects TRBV29-1 to TRBJ2-3; 9 bases match TRBD1. This receptor was taken from a human donor with chronic lymphocytic leukemia. The sequences come from PBMCs, collected at disease progression, from a patient treated with ibrutinib. The CDR3 DNA reads as TGCAGCGTTTTCCCGGGACAGGGAAGTTCAGATACGCAGTATTTT. It encodes CSVFPGQGSSDTQYF.